The T cell receptor (beta chain) under discussion was sequenced for a study of OX40 agonist ivuxolimab in advanced cancers. Study-level findings and limits: CD8+ T cells were the subset that, on average, had more expanded clones than CD4+.

Method: immunoSEQ multiplex PCR; TCRdb's copy keeps in-frame clones and lacks some. Of around 70,000 clones in the sample, more than 75% were seen once. A note on this clone: The antigen is unknown.

The CDR3 spans 15 residues. The J segment lost 0 bases and the V segment lost 6 bases, leaving 8 bases of the junction unmatched. The germline gives CDR1 SQVTM, CDR2 ANQGSEA. The sequencing here drew on CD4+ or CD8+ T cells sorted from blood, taken in a trial of the OX40 agonist ivuxolimab. The chain links TRBV29-1 to TRBJ1-1; 9 nucleotides match TRBD1. This receptor was identified in an adult with an advanced solid tumor such as melanoma, head and neck, liver or kidney cancer. This CDR3 is CSVGGTGRMNTEAFF. The CDR3 DNA reads TGCAGCGTGGGGGGGACAGGGAGGATGAACACTGAAGCTTTCTTT. Together with reference TRBV29-1 and TRBJ1-1, the CDR3 gives the full variable domain: SAVISQKPSRDICQRGTSLTIQCQVDSQVTMMFWYRQQPGQSLTLIATANQGSEATYESGFVIDKFPISRPNLTFSTLTVSNMSPEDSSIYLCSVGGTGRMNTEAFFGQGTRLTVV.